Following are 32 T cell receptor beta chains from one sample sequenced in a study of blood T cell repertoires in COVID-19. Libraries were prepared by immunoSEQ multiplex PCR; TCRdb keeps only in-frame clonotypes and omits some of them. The repertoire holds about 34,000 clones, with over 70% as singletons. Input material: peripheral blood. All receptors derive from a man aged 65-85 years with COVID-19, enrolled during active disease.

The CDR3 DNA follows: TGTGCCTGGAGTGTATCGGGGTATAGCAATCAGCCCCAGCATTTT. Amino acids: CAWSVSGYSNQPQHF. J is TRBJ1-5 and V is TRBV30, with D hard to call. The V gene lost 0 bases and the J gene lost 0 bases, with 9 bases spanning the gap. Germline assignment: CDR1 GTSNPN and CDR2 SVGIG (reference sequence). This CDR3 spans 15 amino acids.

CDR3 nucleotides: TGTGCCAGCAGCTTAAATGCCAGAAAATATGGCTACACCTTC. This sequence encodes CASSLNARKYGYTF. J is TRBJ1-2 and V is TRBV7-3; D remains ambiguous. This CDR3 contains 14 residues. Germline lookup yields CDR1 SGHTA and CDR2 FQGTGA. V gave up 1 base and J gave up 5 bases, with 11 bases separating them.

V gene TRBV7-9 combines with J gene TRBJ2-7, with D tentatively TRBD2 (7 bases). Trimming shortened V by 9 bases and J by 3 bases, and 12 bases separated the two germline ends. The CDR3 is made up of 12 amino acids. Germline CDR1 SEHNR, CDR2 FQNEAQ (reference sequence). In DNA form, the CDR3 reads TGTGCCAGTGGCGGGGGCGGCTACGAGCAGTACTTC. It encodes CASGGGGYEQYF.

The genes are TRBV28 and TRBJ2-1; 10 nucleotides match TRBD2. The J segment lost 8 bases and the V segment lost 4 bases, leaving 11 bases of the junction unmatched. The CDR3 has 16 amino acids. Germline V gene lookup returns CDR1 MDHEN and CDR2 SYDVKM. The CDR3 protein is CASSSRQTSGSHEQFF. The CDR3 nucleotides read TGTGCCAGCAGTTCCCGGCAGACTAGCGGGTCCCATGAGCAGTTCTTC.

The chain joins TRBV7-3 to TRBJ1-2; 9 positions agree with TRBD1. This CDR3 contains 15 residues. The trim removed 0 bases at V and 4 bases at J, leaving 3 bases unmatched. From germline, CDR1 is SGHTA and CDR2 FQGTGA. The CDR3 loop reads CASSLTGTGSYGYTF. The CDR3 region has the DNA TGTGCCAGCAGCTTAACCGGGACAGGGAGCTATGGCTACACCTTC.

This clone occurred a few times. The chain uses TRBV7-9 and TRBJ1-1; D is unresolved. Looked up from germline, CDR1 is SEHNR and CDR2 is FQNEAQ (reference sequence). The CDR3 covers 13 residues. V was trimmed by 1 base and J by 1 base, leaving 4 bases between them. The DNA of the CDR3 is TGTGCCAGCAGCTTAGACTCGAACACTGAAGCTTTCTTT. Protein: CASSLDSNTEAFF.

About this clone itself: Other DNA sequences within the sample encode an identical CDR3. This CDR3 reads CASSLLAAYNEQFF. CDR3 nucleotide sequence: TGTGCCAGCAGCTTGTTAGCGGCCTACAATGAGCAGTTCTTC. The chain is built from TRBV7-3 and TRBJ2-1; tentatively, D is TRBD2 (6 bases). CDR3 size: 14 residues. The germline V gene has CDR1 SGHTA and CDR2 FQGTGA. Trimming took 3 bases from V and 2 from J, leaving 8 bases between them.

This CDR3 is CASGGGNINEQFF. The CDR3 region has the DNA TGTGCCAGCGGAGGCGGGAATATCAATGAGCAGTTCTTC. The chain carries TRBV7-3 and TRBJ2-1, with a tentative D call TRBD2 (6 bases). Germline CDR1 SGHTA, CDR2 FQGTGA. The CDR3 covers 13 residues. Trimming stripped 8 bases from V and 6 bases from J, with 14 bases between.

The V gene is TRBV15, the J gene TRBJ1-2, with 8 bases aligning to TRBD1. CDR3 length: 14 residues. With V trimmed by 5 bases and J by 8 bases, 10 bases remained unmatched. Germline loops: CDR1 LNHNV, CDR2 YYDKDF (reference sequence). The CDR3 loop reads CATSGQGQGGGYTF. The CDR3 bases are TGTGCCACCAGCGGACAAGGACAGGGCGGCGGCTACACCTTC.

This clone has a single count. The chain joins TRBV6-5 to TRBJ2-5; 8 nucleotides line up with TRBD1. V trimming: 2 bases; J trimming: 7 bases; junction bases outside the gene matches: 6. The CDR3 runs 14 residues. The germline CDR1 and CDR2 sequences are MNHEY and SVGAGI. The CDR3 nucleotides are TGTGCCAGCAGTTACCTGACAGGGGAAGGGACCCAGTACTTC. The encoded protein is CASSYLTGEGTQYF.

The sample holds a few counts of this clone. The V call is TRBV5-1, the J call TRBJ1-3, with D perhaps TRBD1 (5 bases). Trimming removed 0 bases from V and 4 bases from J, with 8 bases in between. Germline CDR1 and CDR2: SGHRS and YFSETQ. The CDR3 sequence is 14 residues long. Here the CDR3 DNA reads TGCGCCAGCAGCTTGGGGACAAGGGGAAACACCATATATTTT. It translates to CASSLGTRGNTIYF.

The rearrangement uses TRBV19 and TRBJ2-1; the D gene is possibly TRBD2 (5 bases). Germline CDR1 LNHDA, CDR2 SQIVND (reference sequence). V was trimmed by 0 bases and J by 6 bases, leaving 12 bases between them. The CDR3 totals 15 residues. CDR3 nucleotides: TGTGCCAGTAGTATAGATCGGGCTAGCCCCAATGAGCAGTTCTTC. Translated: CASSIDRASPNEQFF.

This chain links TRBV29-1 with TRBJ1-2; 7 nucleotides match TRBD1. Per the germline V gene, CDR1 is SQVTM and CDR2 is ANQGSEA. The CDR3 has 14 residues. The ends lost 4 bases at V and 4 bases at J; junction bases unmatched: 9. The CDR3 region is CSVGQGSSTYGYTF. The CDR3 DNA sequence: TGCAGCGTTGGACAGGGCTCATCCACCTATGGCTACACCTTC.

This clone was seen a handful of times. The rearrangement links TRBV5-4 to TRBJ1-2, with D tentatively TRBD1 (6 bases). The CDR3 runs 13 residues. Germline V CDR1 and CDR2: SGHNT, YYREEE (reference sequence). The V end lost 1 base, the J end lost 4 bases, and 8 bases lay between the germline ends. The CDR3 reads CASSLYRAYGYTF. The CDR3 nucleotides are TGTGCCAGCAGCTTGTACAGGGCCTATGGCTACACCTTC.

The V and J genes are TRBV7-2 and TRBJ2-7; TRBD2 matches 11 bases. The CDR3 spans 16 residues. CDR1 SGHTA and CDR2 FQGNSA come from the germline V gene. Trimming cost V 5 bases and J 0 bases; bases outside gene matches: 6. CDR3 in amino acids: CASSTSSGRLSYEQYF. CDR3 coding DNA: TGTGCCAGCAGCACGTCTAGCGGGAGGCTCTCCTACGAGCAGTACTTC.

The chain recombines TRBV5-1 with TRBJ1-1; 12 positions match TRBD1. The CDR3 extends over 16 amino acids. V dropped 3 bases and J dropped 0; count of bases not matched to a gene: 3. CDR1 is SGHRS and CDR2 is YFSETQ in the germline V gene. The CDR3, as DNA: TGCGCCAGCAGCTGGGGACAGGGGGCGGTGAACACTGAAGCTTTCTTT. Protein sequence: CASSWGQGAVNTEAFF.

This sequence joins TRBV15 and TRBJ2-2, with unresolved D. CDR1 and CDR2 (germline): LNHNV, YYDKDF (reference sequence). V was pared by 0 bases and J by 6 bases, with 8 bases between. The CDR3 covers 14 residues. The CDR3 sequence: CATSRDPVAGELFF. CDR3 DNA: TGTGCCACCAGCAGAGACCCGGTGGCCGGGGAGCTGTTTTTT.

As for this clone: The DNA is left out, because the CDR3 cannot be placed on it with certainty; the CDR3 is given as TCRdb lists it. J is TRBJ1-2 and V is TRBV28; the table's D call, TRBD1, was not checked against the DNA. The CDR3 is 12 residues long, ends included. CDR1 and CDR2 from the germline V gene are MDHEN and SYDVKM. This chain's CDR3 is CASSFVATGSSF.

The chain employs TRBV29-1 and TRBJ2-1; 9 bases are a match to TRBD2. CDR3 length: 14 residues. V was clipped by 5 bases and J by 10 bases; unmatched bases: 12. CDR1 and CDR2 (germline): SQVTM, ANQGSEA. The CDR3 DNA reads TGCAGCGTTCGTAGCGGGAGCAAAGTGGGAGAGCAGTTCTTC. It yields the protein CSVRSGSKVGEQFF.

This rearrangement joins TRBV28 to TRBJ2-7, with TRBD1 matching 10 bases. The CDR3 has 13 amino acids. Germline V lookup: CDR1 MDHEN, CDR2 SYDVKM. The V gene end was trimmed by 9 bases and the J gene end by 5 bases; junction bases not matched to a gene: 7. The CDR3 is CASRTGGRDEQYF. DNA for the CDR3: TGTGCCAGTAGGACAGGGGGAAGGGACGAGCAGTACTTC.

V usage is TRBV2 and J usage is TRBJ1-5; D possibly corresponds to TRBD1 (5 bases). The CDR3 is made up of 14 amino acids. Trimming left V 7 bases short and J 1 base short, with 11 bases between. The V gene's germline CDR1 is SNHLY and CDR2 FYNNEI. CDR3 nucleotides: TGTGCCAGCACCGCTGGACACAGCAATCAGCCCCAGCATTTT. It encodes CASTAGHSNQPQHF.

This clone was counted only a few times. The genes are TRBV24-1 and TRBJ1-1, with TRBD1 identical over 9 bases. CDR1 KGHDR and CDR2 SFDVKD come from the germline V gene. The CDR3 totals 13 residues. The trim removed 7 bases at V and 8 bases at J, leaving 7 bases unmatched. As DNA, the CDR3 is TGTGCCACCAGAACCGGGACAGGGTCCGAAGCTTTCTTT. Protein sequence: CATRTGTGSEAFF.

This chain links TRBV6-6 with TRBJ1-5; TRBD1 might be the D (6 bases). The CDR3 contains 19 residues. V was clipped by 5 bases and J by 0 bases, with 23 bases between them. Germline-derived CDR1 and CDR2 are MNHNY and SVGAGI (reference sequence). The DNA for the CDR3 is TGTGCCAGCAGTCCCCTACCCGGGACACCTGAGCTTAGCAATCAGCCCCAGCATTTT. Translating it yields CASSPLPGTPELSNQPQHF.

This chain uses TRBV7-2 with TRBJ1-1, with 9 bases identical to TRBD1. This CDR3 region has 17 residues. The germline gives CDR1 SGHTA, CDR2 FQGNSA. V trimming: 2 bases; J trimming: 4 bases; junction bases outside the gene matches: 11. CDR3 amino acids: CASSLRITGGRSTEAFF. The CDR3 coding sequence is TGTGCCAGCAGCTTAAGAATAACAGGGGGCCGAAGCACTGAAGCTTTCTTT.

The V call is TRBV5-1, the J call TRBJ1-3, with 7 bases lining up with TRBD1. V lost 2 bases, J lost 1 base, and 3 bases stayed unmatched. The CDR3 extends over 15 amino acids. The germline CDR1 and CDR2 sequences are SGHRS and YFSETQ. CDR3 sequence reads: CASSFTGASGNTIYF. CDR3 DNA: TGCGCCAGCAGCTTTACAGGGGCTTCTGGAAACACCATATATTTT.

The chain couples TRBV3-1 (or the pseudogene TRBV3-2) to TRBJ2-7, with D possibly matching TRBD1 (6 bases). Trimming took off 1 base at V and 2 bases at J, with 12 bases between the two ends. The CDR3 length is 15 residues. Germline V gene lookup returns CDR1 LGHDT and CDR2 YNNKEL (reference sequence). The CDR3 sequence is CASSQAWGLTYEQYF. The CDR3, as DNA: TGTGCCAGCAGCCAAGCCTGGGGGCTCACCTACGAGCAGTACTTC.

This clone was seen only once. V gene TRBV5-6 combines with J gene TRBJ2-3, with D perhaps matching TRBD2 (6 bases). The germline CDR1 and CDR2 sequences are SGHDT and YYEEEE. This CDR3 has 14 residues. Trimming pared 7 bases from V and 2 bases from J, leaving 14 bases between. The CDR3 DNA reads TGTGCCAGCGGTGACAGCGGGTCCACAGATACGCAGTATTTT. Translating gives CASGDSGSTDTQYF.

V is TRBV6-1 and J is TRBJ2-3, with 10 bases identical to TRBD2. This CDR3 contains 16 residues. Unmatched junction bases numbered 4, after V lost 3 bases and J lost 1 base. CDR1 is MNHNS and CDR2 is SASEGT in the germline V gene. The DNA of the CDR3 is TGTGCCAGCAGTGACCCTAGCGGGAGTGGCACAGATACGCAGTATTTT. Translation gives CASSDPSGSGTDTQYF.

CDR3 loop: CASSGQDTYEQYF. CDR3 nucleotide sequence: TGTGCCAGTAGCGGACAGGATACCTACGAGCAGTACTTC. The chain joins TRBV3-1 (or the pseudogene TRBV3-2) to TRBJ2-7; TRBD1 is a possible D gene (7 bases). V dropped 9 bases and J dropped 2 bases, with 14 bases sitting between them. The CDR3 sequence is 13 residues long. The V gene's germline CDR1 is LGHDT and CDR2 YNNKEL (reference sequence).

The chain has TRBV6-1 and TRBJ2-7; a possible D gene is TRBD2 (6 bases). Trimming left V 1 base short and J 7 bases short, with 11 bases between. The CDR3 contains 13 residues. CDR1 MNHNS and CDR2 SASEGT come from the germline V gene. CDR3 region: CASSEVLAGEQYF. The CDR3 bases are TGTGCCAGCAGTGAAGTGCTGGCGGGGGAGCAGTACTTC.

This chain links TRBV9 with TRBJ2-1, with 11 bases aligning to TRBD2. The trim removed 0 bases at V and 8 bases at J, leaving 10 bases unmatched. Germline CDR1 is SGDLS and CDR2 is YYNGEE. The CDR3 contains 17 residues. CDR3 amino acids: CASSVAPFKGLADEQFF. The CDR3 nucleotides are TGTGCCAGCAGCGTAGCCCCCTTCAAGGGACTAGCGGATGAGCAGTTCTTC.

The chain has TRBV5-1 and TRBJ2-7, with D maybe TRBD2 (6 bases). The V and J ends lost 3 bases and 1 base respectively, with 11 bases between them. Germline CDR1 is SGHRS and CDR2 is YFSETQ. This CDR3 comprises 14 residues. For the CDR3, the DNA is TGCGCCAGCAGCTCAGGGACTTCTTCCTACGAGCAGTACTTC. Protein sequence: CASSSGTSSYEQYF.